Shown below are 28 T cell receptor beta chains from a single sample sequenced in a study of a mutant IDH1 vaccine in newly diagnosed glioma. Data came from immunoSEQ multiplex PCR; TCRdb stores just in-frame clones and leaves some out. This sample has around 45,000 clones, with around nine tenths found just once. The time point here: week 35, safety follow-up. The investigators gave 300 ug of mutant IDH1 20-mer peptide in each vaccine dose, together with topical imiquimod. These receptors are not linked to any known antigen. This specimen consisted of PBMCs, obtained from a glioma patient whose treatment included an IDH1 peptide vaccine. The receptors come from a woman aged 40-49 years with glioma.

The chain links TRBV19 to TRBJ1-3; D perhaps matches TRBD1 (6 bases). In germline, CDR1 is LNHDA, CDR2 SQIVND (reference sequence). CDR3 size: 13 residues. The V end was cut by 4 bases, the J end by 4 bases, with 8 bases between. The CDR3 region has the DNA TGTGCCAGTAGTAGGGGGCAAGGAAACACCATATATTTT. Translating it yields CASSRGQGNTIYF.

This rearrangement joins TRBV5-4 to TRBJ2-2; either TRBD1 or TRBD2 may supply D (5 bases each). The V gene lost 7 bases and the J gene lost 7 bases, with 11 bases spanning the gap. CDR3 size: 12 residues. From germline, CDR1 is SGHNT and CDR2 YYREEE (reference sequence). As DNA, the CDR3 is TGTGCCAGCGGGACCTCTTACGGGGAGCTGTTTTTT. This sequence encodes CASGTSYGELFF. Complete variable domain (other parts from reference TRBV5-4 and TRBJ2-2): ETGVTQSPTHLIKTRGQQVTLRCSSQSGHNTVSWYQQALGQGPQFIFQYYREEENGRGNFPPRFSGLQFPNYSSELNVNALELDDSALYLCASGTSYGELFFGEGSRLTVL.

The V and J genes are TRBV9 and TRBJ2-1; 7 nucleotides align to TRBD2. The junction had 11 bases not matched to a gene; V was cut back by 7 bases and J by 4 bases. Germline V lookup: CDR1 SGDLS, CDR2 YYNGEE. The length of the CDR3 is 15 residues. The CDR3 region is CASGDRDYGYNEQFF. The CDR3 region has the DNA TGTGCCAGCGGGGACCGGGACTACGGATACAATGAGCAGTTCTTC.

The CDR3 DNA sequence: TGCGCCAGCAGTGAGTCGTATGGCTACACCTTC. Amino acids: CASSESYGYTF. The V call is TRBV10-2, the J call TRBJ1-2; D gene ambiguous. The V and J ends lost 0 bases and 5 bases respectively, with 1 base between them. The V gene's germline CDR1 is WSHSY and CDR2 SAAADI. The CDR3 is 11 residues long.

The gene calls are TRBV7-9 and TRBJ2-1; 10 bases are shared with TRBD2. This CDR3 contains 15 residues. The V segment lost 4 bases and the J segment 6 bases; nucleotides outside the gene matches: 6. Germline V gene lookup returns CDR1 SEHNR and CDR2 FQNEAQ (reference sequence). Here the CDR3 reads CASSSPSGRINEQFF. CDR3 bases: TGTGCCAGCAGCTCCCCTAGCGGGAGAATCAATGAGCAGTTCTTC. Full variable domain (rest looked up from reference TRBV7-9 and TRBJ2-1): DTGVSQNPRHKITKRGQNVTFRCDPISEHNRLYWYRQTLGQGPEFLTYFQNEAQLEKSRLLSDRFSAERPKGSFSTLEIQRTEQGDSAMYLCASSSPSGRINEQFFGPGTRLTVL.

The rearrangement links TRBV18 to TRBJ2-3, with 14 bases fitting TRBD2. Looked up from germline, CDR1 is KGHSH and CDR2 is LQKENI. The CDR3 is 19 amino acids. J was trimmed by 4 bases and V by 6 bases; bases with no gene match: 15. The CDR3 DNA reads TGTGCCAGCTCCAGGACTAGCGGGGGGCCCGTGAGTGATGCAGATACGCAGTATTTT. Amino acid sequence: CASSRTSGGPVSDADTQYF.

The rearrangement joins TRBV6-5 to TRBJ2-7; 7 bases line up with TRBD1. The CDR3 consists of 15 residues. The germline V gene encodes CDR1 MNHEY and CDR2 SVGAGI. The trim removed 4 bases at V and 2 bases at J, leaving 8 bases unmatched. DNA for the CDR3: TGTGCCAGCAGTTTTACGACAGGGCGCACCTACGAGCAGTACTTC. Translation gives CASSFTTGRTYEQYF.

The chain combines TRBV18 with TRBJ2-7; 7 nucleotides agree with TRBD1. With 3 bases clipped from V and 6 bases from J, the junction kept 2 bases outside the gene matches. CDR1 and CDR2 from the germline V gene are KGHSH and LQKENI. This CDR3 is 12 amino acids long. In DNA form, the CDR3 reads TGTGCCAGCTCACCCGGACAGGCCGAGCAGTACTTC. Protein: CASSPGQAEQYF.

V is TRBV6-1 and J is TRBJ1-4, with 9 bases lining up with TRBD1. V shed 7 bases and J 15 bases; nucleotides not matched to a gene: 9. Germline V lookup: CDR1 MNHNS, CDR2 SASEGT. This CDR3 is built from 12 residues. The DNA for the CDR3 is TGTGCCAGCACCGTGGGGACAGGGAGGTTGTTTTTT. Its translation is CASTVGTGRLFF.

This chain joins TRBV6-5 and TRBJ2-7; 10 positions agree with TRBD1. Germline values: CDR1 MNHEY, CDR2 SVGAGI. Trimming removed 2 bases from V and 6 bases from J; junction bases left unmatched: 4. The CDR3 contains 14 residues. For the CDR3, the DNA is TGTGCCAGCAGTTACGGGACAGGGGCCGGCGAGCAGTACTTC. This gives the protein CASSYGTGAGEQYF.

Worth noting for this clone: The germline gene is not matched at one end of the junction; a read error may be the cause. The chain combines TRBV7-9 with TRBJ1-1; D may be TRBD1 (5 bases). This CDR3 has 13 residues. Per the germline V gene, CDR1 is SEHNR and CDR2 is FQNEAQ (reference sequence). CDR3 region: CASSLRGNIEAFF. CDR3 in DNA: TGTGCCAGCAGCTTAAGGGGAAACATTGAAGCTTTCTTT.

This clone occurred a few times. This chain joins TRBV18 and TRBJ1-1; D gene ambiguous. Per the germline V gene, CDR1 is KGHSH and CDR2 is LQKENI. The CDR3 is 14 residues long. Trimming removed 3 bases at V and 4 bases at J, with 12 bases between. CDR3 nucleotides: TGTGCCAGCTCACCCGAAGCGATAGGCACTGAAGCTTTCTTT. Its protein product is CASSPEAIGTEAFF.

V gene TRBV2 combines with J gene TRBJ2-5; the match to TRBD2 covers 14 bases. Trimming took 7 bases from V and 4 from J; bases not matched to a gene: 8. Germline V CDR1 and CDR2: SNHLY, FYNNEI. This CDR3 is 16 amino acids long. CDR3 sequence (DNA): TGTGCCAGCAAGAAGACTAGCGGGGGGGCGGGAGAGACCCAGTACTTC. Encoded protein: CASKKTSGGAGETQYF.

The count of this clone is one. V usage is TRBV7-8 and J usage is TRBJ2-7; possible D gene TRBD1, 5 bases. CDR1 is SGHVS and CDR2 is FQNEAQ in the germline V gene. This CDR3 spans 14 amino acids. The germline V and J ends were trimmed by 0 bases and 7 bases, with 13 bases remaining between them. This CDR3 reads CASSLAPTALEQYF. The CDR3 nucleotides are TGTGCCAGCAGCTTAGCCCCGACAGCCCTAGAGCAGTACTTC. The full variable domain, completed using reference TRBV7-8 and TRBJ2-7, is GAGVSQSPRYKVAKRGQDVALRCDPISGHVSLFWYQQALGQGPEFLTYFQNEAQLDKSGLPSDRFFAERPEGSVSTLKIQRTQQEDSAVYLCASSLAPTALEQYFGPGTRLTVT.

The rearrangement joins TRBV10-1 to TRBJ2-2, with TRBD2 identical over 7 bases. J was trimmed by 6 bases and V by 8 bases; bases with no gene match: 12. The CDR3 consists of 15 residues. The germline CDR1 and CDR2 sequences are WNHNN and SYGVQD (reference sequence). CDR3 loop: CASGTSAPEAGELFF. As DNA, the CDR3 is TGCGCCAGCGGAACTAGCGCACCGGAGGCCGGGGAGCTGTTTTTT.

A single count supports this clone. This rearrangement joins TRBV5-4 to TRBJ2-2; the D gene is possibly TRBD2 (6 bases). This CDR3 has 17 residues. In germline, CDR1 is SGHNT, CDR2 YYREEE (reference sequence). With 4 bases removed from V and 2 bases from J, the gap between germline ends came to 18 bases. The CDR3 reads CASSPPSSGANTGELFF. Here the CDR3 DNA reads TGTGCCAGCAGCCCACCTTCGTCGGGAGCCAACACCGGGGAGCTGTTTTTT.

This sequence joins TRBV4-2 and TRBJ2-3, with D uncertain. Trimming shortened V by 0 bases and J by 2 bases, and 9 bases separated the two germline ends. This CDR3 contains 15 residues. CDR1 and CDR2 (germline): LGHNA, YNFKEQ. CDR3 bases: TGTGCCAGCAGCCAAGAACCTACCAACACAGATACGCAGTATTTT. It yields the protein CASSQEPTNTDTQYF.

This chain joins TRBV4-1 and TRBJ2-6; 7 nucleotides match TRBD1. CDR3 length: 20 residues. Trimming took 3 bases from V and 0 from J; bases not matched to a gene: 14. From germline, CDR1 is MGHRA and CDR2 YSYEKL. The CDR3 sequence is CASSQKILARGTSGANVLTF. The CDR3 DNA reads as TGCGCCAGCAGCCAGAAGATCCTTGCCAGGGGGACCTCTGGGGCCAACGTCCTGACTTTC.

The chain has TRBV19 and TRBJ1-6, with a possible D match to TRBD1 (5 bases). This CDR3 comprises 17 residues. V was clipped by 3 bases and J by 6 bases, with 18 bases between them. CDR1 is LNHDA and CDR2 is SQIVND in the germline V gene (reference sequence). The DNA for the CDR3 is TGTGCCAGTAGTATGAACCCTGCTCCAGGGATTAATTCACCCCTCCACTTT. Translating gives CASSMNPAPGINSPLHF.

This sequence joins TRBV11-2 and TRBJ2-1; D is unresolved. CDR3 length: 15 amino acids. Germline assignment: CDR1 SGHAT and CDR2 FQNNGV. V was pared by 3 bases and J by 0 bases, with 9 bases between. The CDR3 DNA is TGTGCCAGCAGCTTCCGGCTAAGCTCCTACAATGAGCAGTTCTTC. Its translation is CASSFRLSSYNEQFF. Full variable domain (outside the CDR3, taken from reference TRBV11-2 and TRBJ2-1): EAGVAQSPRYKIIEKRQSVAFWCNPISGHATLYWYQQILGQGPKLLIQFQNNGVVDDSQLPKDRFSAERLKGVDSTLKIQPAKLEDSAVYLCASSFRLSSYNEQFFGPGTRLTVL.

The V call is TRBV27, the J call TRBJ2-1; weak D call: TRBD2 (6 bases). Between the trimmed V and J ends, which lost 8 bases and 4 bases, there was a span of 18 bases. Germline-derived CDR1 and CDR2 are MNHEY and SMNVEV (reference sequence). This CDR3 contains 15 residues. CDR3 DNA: TGTGCCAGCCCCGGGGGACCCGAACTATACAATGAGCAGTTCTTC. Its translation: CASPGGPELYNEQFF.

CDR3 residues: CASSLGTSGLTDTQYF. As DNA, the CDR3 is TGTGCCAGCAGCTTGGGGACTAGCGGACTCACAGATACGCAGTATTTT. This sequence joins TRBV5-4 and TRBJ2-3; 10 positions agree with TRBD2. CDR1 and CDR2 (germline): SGHNT, YYREEE (reference sequence). Trimming cost V 0 bases and J 2 bases; bases outside gene matches: 3. The CDR3 runs to 16 residues.

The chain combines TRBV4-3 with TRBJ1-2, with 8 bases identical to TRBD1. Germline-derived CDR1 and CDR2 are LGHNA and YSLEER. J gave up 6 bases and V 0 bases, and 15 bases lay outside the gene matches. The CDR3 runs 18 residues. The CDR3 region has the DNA TGCGCCAGCAGCCAAGATGGGGCAGGGGGCTACTATTCGGATGGCTACACCTTC. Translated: CASSQDGAGGYYSDGYTF.

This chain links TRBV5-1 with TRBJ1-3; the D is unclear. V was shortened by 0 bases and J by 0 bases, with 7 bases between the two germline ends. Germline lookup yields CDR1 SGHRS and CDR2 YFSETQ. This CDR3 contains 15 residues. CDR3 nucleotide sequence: TGCGCCAGCAGCTTGGAGGAGAGCTCTGGAAACACCATATATTTT. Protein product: CASSLEESSGNTIYF.

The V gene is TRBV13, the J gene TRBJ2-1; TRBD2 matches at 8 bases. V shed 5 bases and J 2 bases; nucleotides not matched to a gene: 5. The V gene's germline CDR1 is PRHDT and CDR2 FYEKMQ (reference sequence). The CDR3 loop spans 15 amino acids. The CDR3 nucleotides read TGTGCCAGCAGCGACGGGAGGGTGGCCTACAATGAGCAGTTCTTC. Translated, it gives CASSDGRVAYNEQFF.

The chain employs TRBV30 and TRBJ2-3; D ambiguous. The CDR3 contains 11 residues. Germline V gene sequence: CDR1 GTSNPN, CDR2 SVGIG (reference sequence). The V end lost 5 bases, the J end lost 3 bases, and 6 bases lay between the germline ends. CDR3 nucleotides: TGTGCCTGGCAGAGGACAGATACGCAGTATTTT. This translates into CAWQRTDTQYF.

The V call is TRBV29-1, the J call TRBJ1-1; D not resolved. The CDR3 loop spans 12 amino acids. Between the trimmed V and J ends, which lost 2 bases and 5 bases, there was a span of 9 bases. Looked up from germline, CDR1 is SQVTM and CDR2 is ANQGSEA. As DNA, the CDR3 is TGCAGCGTTGAACCGCCCGGGACTGAAGCTTTCTTT. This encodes CSVEPPGTEAFF.

The chain's CDR3 is CSSGGAGYGYTF. The CDR3 nucleotides are TGCAGCTCCGGGGGAGCTGGGTATGGCTACACCTTC. The rearrangement links TRBV29-1 to TRBJ1-2; D might be TRBD1 (5 bases). V was clipped by 8 bases and J by 5 bases, with 15 bases between them. The CDR3 totals 12 residues. The germline gives CDR1 SQVTM, CDR2 ANQGSEA.